This T cell receptor (beta chain) comes out of a study of PD-1 blockade in classical Hodgkin lymphoma. Germline assignment: CDR1 GTSNPN and CDR2 SVGIG (reference sequence). The CDR3 length is 14 residues. This sample's time point: cycle 4 day 1 (C4D1), after 5 to 7 weeks of nivolumab. Every patient relapsed after autologous stem cell transplantation, and brentuximab vedotin exposure varied. Negative selection with magnetic separation was used to purify CD4+ T cells from thawed PBMCs. Concerning this clone: Its cognate antigen is unknown.

This table comes from immunoSEQ multiplex PCR, and its TCRdb copy is limited to in-frame clones, with some not included. This table has roughly 13,000 clones, approximately 80% appearing once. The study's findings and limits: Whatever underlies the repertoire differences (possibly disease activity or prior therapy) remains undefined. Diversity similar to that of newly diagnosed patients was seen at baseline in complete responders.

This clonotype originated in a human donor with classical Hodgkin lymphoma. The sequences come from CD4+ T cells from blood, collected before the fourth cycle of nivolumab. This chain joins TRBV30 and TRBJ2-5; 10 bases agree with TRBD2. The J call may be faulty, since TRBJ2-7 better matches the DNA end. CDR3: CAWSVSLAGVEQYF. In nucleotides, the CDR3 is TGTGCCTGGAGTGTAAGCCTAGCGGGAGTCGAGCAGTACTTC.